Sequencing of this T cell receptor beta chain was carried out in a study of CD8 T cells in ankylosing spondylitis. TCR beta libraries were made by quantitative 5'-RACE with molecular barcodes. TCRdb called the 5' RACE reads again in MiXCR, with one record for every CDR3 protein. The table includes a few hundred thousand distinct CDR3 sequences, 20% to 25% detected once. This clonotype was counted a few times. Antigen specificity is unknown. V was shortened by 6 bases and J by 6 bases, with 14 bases between the two germline ends. This CDR3 comprises 13 residues. Study-wide results and caveats: Blood from ankylosing spondylitis patients appeared to carry a characteristic roughly 8-variant TCR beta motif.

The sequence was obtained from a male donor with ankylosing spondylitis. The sample comprised blood, either unsorted or a sorted T cell fraction (not recorded which). The chain joins TRBV12-3 or TRBV12-4 to TRBJ1-2, with D unclear. The CDR3 spells CASSPGRRNGYTF. CDR3 nucleotides: TGTGCCAGCAGCCCCGGACGGAGAAATGGCTACACCTTC.